The 12 T cell receptor beta chains below were found in one sample sequenced in a study of spatial heterogeneity in lung cancer. These receptors' targets are unknown. As for time point: sample taken at primary tumor resection. Whole-study findings and limits: Expanded alpha and beta TCR counts within tumors tracked tumor mutation counts.

A single record per CDR3 protein comes from TCRdb applying MiXCR to the 5' RACE reads. The table lists 11,000 or so distinct CDR3 sequences, approximately 11% of them singletons. The sequenced sample was lung tumor tissue, obtained at surgery. These receptors came from a male donor with early-stage non-small cell lung cancer.

This clonotype was detected only a few times. The chain joins TRBV28 to TRBJ1-5; D gene unclear. The ends were cut back, 2 bases at V and 7 bases at J, with 12 bases in the middle. The CDR3 covers 14 residues. From germline, CDR1 is MDHEN and CDR2 SYDVKM. The CDR3 is CASSLPQWEQPQHF. The CDR3 DNA is TGTGCCAGCAGTTTACCCCAATGGGAGCAGCCCCAGCATTTT.

This clonotype occurred a few times. This chain connects TRBV28 to TRBJ1-5, with unresolved D. Germline V gene data show CDR1 as MDHEN and CDR2 as SYDVKM. The CDR3 runs 14 residues. Trimming took 3 bases from V and 6 from J, leaving 12 bases between them. The CDR3 sequence: CASSLGGSGQPQHF. The CDR3 DNA reads as TGTGCCAGCAGTTTGGGAGGATCGGGTCAGCCCCAGCATTTT.

This clonotype was counted a few times. The CDR3 DNA is TGCAGCGTTGGCAGGGCGATGAACACTGAAGCTTTCTTT. This encodes CSVGRAMNTEAFF. V usage is TRBV29-1 and J usage is TRBJ1-1, with D possibly TRBD1 on 5 matching bases. The V and J ends lost 4 bases and 0 bases respectively, with 9 bases between them. This CDR3 spans 13 amino acids. Germline V CDR1 and CDR2: SQVTM, ANQGSEA.

There are many counts of this clonotype. The V and J genes are TRBV2 and TRBJ1-5; 7 nucleotides align to TRBD1. The V gene's germline CDR1 is SNHLY and CDR2 FYNNEI. The CDR3 contains 15 residues. After removal of 6 bases from V and 2 bases from J, the junction contained 7 bases not matched to a gene. CDR3: CASRAGGGGNQPQHF. CDR3 sequence (DNA): TGTGCCAGCAGAGCAGGGGGAGGAGGCAATCAGCCCCAGCATTTT.

Only a few counts were recorded for this clonotype. The V call is TRBV6-5, the J call TRBJ2-7; D might be TRBD1 (6 bases). CDR1 MNHEY and CDR2 SVGAGI come from the germline V gene. This CDR3 is built from 14 residues. V lost 4 bases and J lost 5, with 15 bases in between. In nucleotides, the CDR3 is TGTGCCAGCAGTTTACAGGGCTATAGCGACGAGCAGTACTTC. Translated: CASSLQGYSDEQYF.

Many counts were recorded for this clonotype. The chain combines TRBV5-1 with TRBJ2-7; 7 nucleotides line up with TRBD1. Trimming cost V 0 bases and J 2 bases; bases outside gene matches: 2. CDR1 and CDR2 from the germline V gene are SGHRS and YFSETQ. The CDR3 is made up of 14 amino acids. The CDR3 here is CASSLGQGAYEQYF. CDR3 DNA sequence: TGCGCCAGCAGCTTGGGCCAGGGGGCCTACGAGCAGTACTTC.

This clonotype occurred many times. For the CDR3, the DNA is TGTGCCAGCAGCCTAGGCGGGGCCGACGAGCAGTACTTC. This translates into CASSLGGADEQYF. J is TRBJ2-7 and V is TRBV7-9, with D tentatively TRBD2 (6 bases). The CDR3 spans 13 residues. Germline loops: CDR1 SEHNR, CDR2 FQNEAQ (reference sequence). V was shortened by 5 bases and J by 5 bases, with 13 bases between the two germline ends.

By its share, this clonotype is medium-sized. The chain uses TRBV29-1 and TRBJ1-1; unclear D gene. The CDR3 runs to 13 residues. Trimming cost V 4 bases and J 1 base, with 10 bases left between them. CDR1 and CDR2 from the germline V gene are SQVTM and ANQGSEA. CDR3 in amino acids: CSVAYQRNTEAFF. CDR3 DNA sequence: TGCAGCGTTGCGTACCAGAGGAACACTGAAGCTTTCTTT.

This sequence joins TRBV20-1 and TRBJ1-3, with D hard to call. From germline, CDR1 is DFQATT and CDR2 SNEGSKA (reference sequence). The CDR3 loop spans 13 amino acids. Trimming pared 5 bases from V and 2 bases from J, leaving 10 bases between. The CDR3 coding sequence is TGCAGTGCTCCCCGTGGGACTGGAAACACCATATATTTT. This sequence encodes CSAPRGTGNTIYF.

V and J are TRBV20-1 and TRBJ1-6, with D perhaps TRBD1 (5 bases). The ends were cut back, 7 bases at V and 8 bases at J, with 21 bases in the middle. This CDR3 is 15 amino acids long. Germline V lookup: CDR1 DFQATT, CDR2 SNEGSKA (reference sequence). Here the CDR3 reads CSGFGTPGGYSPLHF. CDR3 coding DNA: TGCAGTGGATTCGGGACGCCCGGCGGTTATTCACCCCTCCACTTT.

This clonotype has just a few counts. The chain has TRBV3-1 and TRBJ2-3; 12 bases line up with TRBD2. V was pared by 2 bases and J by 5 bases, with 5 bases of the junction left unmatched. Germline-derived CDR1 and CDR2 are LGHDT and YNNKEL (reference sequence). The CDR3 length is 16 residues. The CDR3 region has the DNA TGTGCCAGCAGCCAACTAGCGGGGGGGCCGGGAGATACGCAGTATTTT. Its translation: CASSQLAGGPGDTQYF.

This clonotype was recorded a few times. The rearrangement uses TRBV30 and TRBJ1-5; maybe TRBD1 (6 bases). V lost 5 bases and J 4 bases, leaving 12 bases between the germline ends. Germline assignment: CDR1 GTSNPN and CDR2 SVGIG (reference sequence). The CDR3 covers 13 residues. The CDR3 DNA follows: TGTGCCTGGTCCGGACAGTCAAATCAGCCCCAGCATTTT. Translating gives CAWSGQSNQPQHF.